Below, 9 T cell receptor beta chains from the same sample are listed, as sequenced in a study of tumor and adjacent non-tumor tissue in lung cancer. No cell sorting was done before RNA was extracted from the tissue. The normal lung tissue was taken more than 3 cm from the tumor edge. A modified ARM-PCR protocol with three rounds of nested PCR amplified TCRbeta. TCRdb called the multiplex PCR reads again in MiXCR, with one record for every CDR3 protein. The sample carries more than 55,000 distinct CDR3 sequences, more than 65% recorded once. The material sequenced was distant non-tumor lung tissue. Every receptor here comes from a man in his sixties with non-small cell lung cancer.

About this clonotype itself: A much bigger clone sits one base away, suggesting this may be a read error. The chain recombines TRBV30 with TRBJ1-6, with D unresolved. The CDR3 is 16 amino acids. V lost 5 bases to trimming and J lost 6 bases, with 20 bases between them. CDR1 and CDR2 (germline): GTSNPN, SVGIG (reference sequence). In DNA, the CDR3 is TGTGCCTGGGAGCAAAAAATTGGGATTTCTAATTCACCCCTCCACTTT. Its protein is CAWEQKIGISNSPLHF.

The genes are TRBV11-2 and TRBJ2-2; tentatively, D is TRBD2 (5 bases). The germline V gene encodes CDR1 SGHAT and CDR2 FQNNGV. The length of the CDR3 is 13 residues. CDR3 protein: CGGSFNAGGELFF. The CDR3 coding sequence is TGTGGCGGCAGCTTTAACGCGGGCGGGGAGCTGTTTTTT.

This clonotype was observed many times. The chain combines TRBV28 with TRBJ1-6; weak D call: TRBD1 (6 bases). Between the trimmed V and J ends, which lost 6 bases and 13 bases, there was a span of 16 bases. The CDR3 consists of 13 residues. CDR1 and CDR2 from the germline V gene are MDHEN and SYDVKM. The CDR3 sequence: CASRGTPLGPLHF. CDR3 DNA: TGTGCCAGCAGAGGGACACCCCTGGGCCCCCTCCACTTT.

Regarding this clonotype: Its ends do not fully match the called genes, so a read error is possible. V is TRBV28 and J is TRBJ1-1; possibly TRBD1 for D (5 bases). Germline CDR1 is MDHEN and CDR2 is SYDVKM. CDR3 size: 15 residues. The CDR3 DNA reads as TGTGTCAGCAGTTTGCCGGGAGAGGGGAAGACTGAAGCTTTCTTT. Residues: CVSSLPGEGKTEAFF.

Turning to this clonotype: The junction shows a germline mismatch at one end, possibly a read error. This chain links TRBV12-3 or TRBV12-4 with TRBJ2-1, with D hard to call. There are 12 residues in the CDR3. CDR3 in DNA: TGTGCCAGCAGATTCGAACGTAATGAGCAGCTCTTC. Protein sequence: CASRFERNEQLF.

With respect to this clonotype: The conserved phenylalanine or tryptophan is not found at the CDR3 terminus, so this likely reflects a read error. The chain combines TRBV5-1 with TRBJ2-5, with D tentatively TRBD2 (6 bases). In germline, CDR1 is SGHRS, CDR2 YFSETQ. CDR3 size: 16 residues. Here the CDR3 reads CATSLVSGSRGETQYV. The CDR3, as DNA: TGCGCCACCAGCTTGGTTAGCGGCAGTCGGGGAGAGACCCAGTACGTC.

This clonotype was counted a few times. The chain carries TRBV20-1 and TRBJ2-7; 8 bases fit TRBD2. Germline assignment: CDR1 DFQATT and CDR2 SNEGSKA (reference sequence). This CDR3 region has 15 residues. The CDR3 bases are TGCGGTACTAGAGTGGCTAGCGGGCTAATGGGCGAGCAGTACTTC. It encodes CGTRVASGLMGEQYF.

This clonotype was seen a single time. Relative to the germline gene, one junction end is altered; a read error may explain this. The chain is built from TRBV20-1 and TRBJ2-1, with 11 bases identical to TRBD2. Germline V gives CDR1 DFQATT, CDR2 SNEGSKA (reference sequence). The CDR3 runs 15 residues. The CDR3 protein is CSTTTVAGGHHDQFF. The CDR3, as DNA: TGCAGTACCACAACTGTAGCGGGAGGGCATCATGATCAGTTCTTC.

Notes on this clonotype: The junction departs from the called germline gene at one end, perhaps through a read error. The rearrangement uses TRBV7-8 and TRBJ2-3; 9 bases match TRBD2. CDR3 length equals 15 residues. From germline, CDR1 is SGHVS and CDR2 FQNEAQ. CDR3 DNA sequence: TGTGCCAGCAGTTATAGCGGGAGAGACGCAGATGCGCAGTATTTT. This encodes CASSYSGRDADAQYF.